This T cell receptor (beta chain) emerged from a study of blood T cells in healthy people across ages (dated by TCRdb to about 2015). With respect to the entire study: In model experiments, roughly one uniquely barcoded TCR beta cDNA molecule per two T cells was captured by template switching. To avoid experimental bias, donors of different ages were randomly spread across the sequencing lanes. For two donors (one aged 18 to 30 and one aged 80 or older), the study analyzed two additional independent replicas of 1 million unique cDNA reads from the same blood draw. The donors were divided into four age groups: young (average around 16 years), middle-aged (approximately 39), aged (under 70) and long-lived (82). The study measured age-related changes in TCR beta repertoire diversity using deep sequencing normalized with unique cDNA molecular identifiers.

What the work shows at the level of the full study, not this receptor alone: As age increased, observed TCR beta diversity per million T cells dropped in a roughly linear way, and a significant reduction was already evident by age around 41. The CMV infection status of donors was not known, potentially confounding age-related changes in expanded clonotypes. A strong correlation was found between observed TCR beta diversity and the percentage of naive T cells measured by flow cytometry. Estimates of total diversity from one million sequenced T cells were regarded as lower bounds and underestimates. Since profiling was done on bulk unsorted PBMCs, naive and antigen-experienced compartments could not be conclusively compared. Compared with the aged group, the long-lived group had more naive CD4+ T cells, fewer expanded clones and increased TCR diversity, a pattern suggesting age selection.

Remarks on this clonotype: Its antigen specificity is not known. Per-base quality was not reported, and no clone a single base away is much larger than it.

V and J lose 4 bases and 8 bases, and a span of 11 bases separates them. The CDR3 measures 12 amino acids from cysteine to phenylalanine. The only DNA kept is the CDR3, 36 bases in frame from the first base. In the germline V gene, CDR1 corresponds to MDHEN and CDR2 to SYDVKM. The donors were roughly 39 Caucasian individuals from Russia, aged roughly 6 to 100 years, who were systemically healthy. Each donor gave ten milliliters of peripheral blood, collected into EDTA-treated Vacutainer tubes. Ficoll-Paque density-gradient centrifugation was used to isolate PBMCs, with at least 6.5 million per sample. Trizol reagent was used to extract total RNA from PBMCs, with at least 6 micrograms per sample. The percentages of naive CD45RAhigh/CD27high T cells were determined by flow cytometry on a PBMC aliquot from every donor. Library prep was done by 5' RACE. Sequenced using an Illumina HiSeq 2500. A second roughly 6 to 12 cycle PCR used a sample-barcoded 5' primer and a J-beta primer mix. Each TCR beta cDNA molecule received a unique molecular identifier from a template-switch 5' adaptor carrying 12 random nucleotides. Each sample yielded at least 2.5 million CDR3-containing paired-end reads. The Mint cDNA synthesis kit, primed by a TRBC-specific oligonucleotide, was used to synthesize first-strand cDNA from all RNA. Following uracil-DNA glycosylase treatment, a first 18-cycle PCR with universal primers M1SS and BC2_uni_R was performed on all cDNA. The authors processed their data as follows. Normalization of each sample was performed by random selection of 1 million high-quality reads, each carrying a distinct molecular identifier. Reads sharing molecular identifiers were discarded rather than binned into consensus sequences. CDR3 identification, clonotype clustering and error correction used MiTCR with a Q25 quality threshold and the strictest error-elimination algorithm. A nonparametric unseen species model with Euler transformation was used to estimate lower-bound total TCR beta diversity. TCRdb handled the public reads itself, with Q25 trimming in fastp and clone calling in MiXCR, and kept productive beta chains. Every distinct CDR3 protein forms one entry, paired with its most common genes and DNA. TCRdb's processing, not the study's, gives the V and J calls here. The sample table holds about 1 million distinct CDR3 sequences, of which less than 50% were seen once. The ten top clones hold 15% to 20% of the sample.

The sequence came from a woman aged 60-75 years in good health. The chain uses TRBV28 and TRBJ1-2; no D segment can be confidently identified. The sequencing sample was made of blood. The nucleotide sequence reads TGTGCCAGCAGTTCCGGGGTAGTCGGCTACACCTTC. Translation gives CASSSGVVGYTF.